Below are 20 T cell receptor beta chains sequenced from a single sample in a study of blood T cell repertoires in COVID-19. The assay was immunoSEQ multiplex PCR, and TCRdb's table has in-frame clones only and misses some. Of some 150,000 clones listed, over 80% are singletons. The specimen was PBMCs or T cells enriched from blood (not recorded which). All receptors come from a woman aged 45-65 years who had recovered from COVID-19.

The chain recombines TRBV4-1 with TRBJ2-3; 7 bases agree with TRBD1. CDR3 size: 13 residues. The junction had 3 bases not matched to a gene; V was cut back by 3 bases and J by 6 bases. In germline, CDR1 is MGHRA, CDR2 YSYEKL. The DNA of the CDR3 is TGCGCCAGCAGCCAGACACAGGGGGATACGCAGTATTTT. Translation: CASSQTQGDTQYF.

This clone is a singleton in its sample. V gene TRBV7-2 combines with J gene TRBJ2-1, with 8 bases lining up with TRBD2. V was clipped by 5 bases and J by 8 bases; unmatched bases: 11. The CDR3 contains 15 residues. CDR1 and CDR2 from the germline V gene are SGHTA and FQGNSA. CDR3 sequence reads: CASSQGGLAGHEQFF. Written as DNA, the CDR3 is TGTGCCAGCAGCCAGGGAGGCCTAGCGGGCCATGAGCAGTTCTTC.

The genes are TRBV4-3 and TRBJ2-1, with 7 nucleotides matching TRBD2. Germline V gene sequence: CDR1 LGHNA, CDR2 YSLEER. V was clipped by 1 base and J by 9 bases; unmatched bases: 9. The length of the CDR3 is 15 residues. This CDR3 is CASSQGVGLSGEQFF. The CDR3 DNA sequence: TGCGCCAGCAGCCAAGGGGTGGGACTAAGTGGTGAGCAGTTCTTC.

The CDR3 DNA reads TGTGCCAGTAGTACTCCACTACAGGGGGCGGGGAATGAGCAGTTCTTC. As protein: CASSTPLQGAGNEQFF. The genes are TRBV19 and TRBJ2-1; 9 bases agree with TRBD1. The V segment lost 4 bases and the J segment 7 bases; nucleotides outside the gene matches: 11. Germline V lookup: CDR1 LNHDA, CDR2 SQIVND (reference sequence). The CDR3 consists of 16 residues.

The rearrangement links TRBV7-3 to TRBJ1-1; the D gene is possibly TRBD1 (5 bases). V was trimmed by 3 bases and J by 2 bases, leaving 13 bases between them. The CDR3 is made up of 15 amino acids. Per germline, CDR1 SGHTA and CDR2 FQGTGA. CDR3 sequence: CASSFSGDPNTEAFF. The CDR3 DNA follows: TGTGCCAGCAGCTTCTCGGGGGACCCAAACACTGAAGCTTTCTTT.

This clone was recorded only once. The chain links TRBV7-9 to TRBJ2-2, with 9 nucleotides matching TRBD1. The CDR3 is made up of 16 amino acids. The V gene's germline CDR1 is SEHNR and CDR2 FQNEAQ (reference sequence). The ends lost 6 bases at V and 0 bases at J; junction bases unmatched: 5. The CDR3 DNA sequence: TGTGCCAGCAGATTTAGACAGGGGGCGAACACCGGGGAGCTGTTTTTT. Translation: CASRFRQGANTGELFF.

J is TRBJ2-7 and V is TRBV6-1; D may be TRBD2 (5 bases). CDR1 and CDR2 from the germline V gene are MNHNS and SASEGT. The CDR3 is 15 residues long. Trimming cost V 2 bases and J 1 base, with 12 bases left between them. CDR3 nucleotide sequence: TGTGCCAGCAGTGAACCGGGGAGAGGGTCCTACGAGCAGTACGTC. Translation: CASSEPGRGSYEQYV.

The chain joins TRBV5-1 to TRBJ2-5; tentative D call: TRBD1 (6 bases). There are 13 residues in the CDR3. V shed 4 bases and J shed 7 bases, with 14 bases lying between them. Germline CDR1 and CDR2: SGHRS and YFSETQ. The CDR3 is CASSPRTVGTQYF. The DNA for the CDR3 is TGCGCCAGCAGCCCGAGGACAGTTGGGACCCAGTACTTC.

This chain joins TRBV5-3 and TRBJ2-7; possibly TRBD1 for D (6 bases). TRBV5-3 is sorted into the ORF group, with uncertain function. This CDR3 has 17 residues. V dropped 1 base and J dropped 3 bases, with 20 bases sitting between them. DNA for the CDR3: TGTGCCAGAAGCTTGTCCCCCACAGGGCCAGGGATCTACGAGCAGTACGTC. Its translation: CARSLSPTGPGIYEQYV.

This chain links TRBV4-3 with TRBJ2-3; 13 bases map to TRBD2. With 2 bases clipped from V and 9 bases from J, the junction kept 11 bases outside the gene matches. This CDR3 region has 17 residues. Germline CDR1 and CDR2: LGHNA and YSLEER. The CDR3 loop is CASSQSTSGRSWDTQYF. The DNA for the CDR3 is TGCGCCAGCAGCCAATCGACTAGCGGGAGGAGTTGGGACACGCAGTATTTT.

This chain links TRBV6-5 with TRBJ1-3; maybe TRBD1 (6 bases). This CDR3 region has 13 residues. CDR1 and CDR2 (germline): MNHEY, SVGAGI. Between the trimmed V and J ends, which lost 8 bases and 4 bases, there was a span of 12 bases. CDR3: CASGAGQGNTIYF. The CDR3 coding sequence is TGTGCCAGCGGAGCGGGACAAGGAAACACCATATATTTT.

The chain carries TRBV19 and TRBJ2-1; TRBD1 aligns across 9 bases. The V segment lost 3 bases and the J segment 6 bases; nucleotides outside the gene matches: 6. The CDR3 length is 15 residues. Germline V gives CDR1 LNHDA, CDR2 SQIVND (reference sequence). This CDR3 is CASSIWDRAGNEQFF. Written as DNA, the CDR3 is TGTGCCAGTAGTATTTGGGACAGGGCCGGCAATGAGCAGTTCTTC.

This chain uses TRBV7-2 with TRBJ2-1; 8 nucleotides match TRBD2. After removal of 1 base from V and 8 bases from J, the junction contained 4 bases not matched to a gene. The CDR3 has 14 residues. Germline lookup yields CDR1 SGHTA and CDR2 FQGNSA. CDR3 DNA sequence: TGTGCCAGCAGCTTAGTTACTAGCGGCCATGAGCAGTTCTTC. This gives the protein CASSLVTSGHEQFF.

This chain joins TRBV3-1 (or the pseudogene TRBV3-2) and TRBJ2-7; the D is unclear. The CDR3 has 13 residues. Germline loops: CDR1 LGHDT, CDR2 YNNKEL (reference sequence). V lost 4 bases, J lost 7 bases, and 14 bases lay in between. The DNA of the CDR3 is TGTGCCAGCAGCCTCCCAAGCCTATCAGAGCAGTACGTC. This translates into CASSLPSLSEQYV.

The gene calls are TRBV6-1 and TRBJ1-4, with 10 bases that match TRBD1. Germline V lookup: CDR1 MNHNS, CDR2 SASEGT. There are 16 residues in the CDR3. V shed 4 bases and J 0 bases; nucleotides not matched to a gene: 2. The CDR3 sequence is CASSGGTGATNEKLFF. The CDR3 DNA follows: TGTGCCAGCAGTGGGGGGACAGGGGCAACTAATGAAAAACTGTTTTTT.

This clone was detected only a few times. J is TRBJ1-1 and V is TRBV25-1; a weak D match, TRBD1 (5 bases). This CDR3 has 13 residues. Germline CDR1 reads MGHDK; CDR2 reads SYGVNS. Trimming pared 6 bases from V and 11 bases from J, leaving 19 bases between. The CDR3 nucleotides are TGTGCCAGCAGGAAGGGGTCCTGGGGTGGGGCTTTCTTT. Amino acid sequence: CASRKGSWGGAFF.

This chain uses TRBV6-5 with TRBJ1-1, with D possibly matching TRBD1 (6 bases). The CDR3 covers 11 residues. The germline V gene has CDR1 MNHEY and CDR2 SVGAGI. V lost 5 bases and J lost 10, with 11 bases in between. The CDR3 DNA reads TGTGCCAGCAGTACAGGGCGGGTAGCTTTCTTT. Translated: CASSTGRVAFF.

The rearrangement uses TRBV9 and TRBJ2-2, with 9 nucleotides matching TRBD2. V lost 4 bases, J lost 6 bases, and 7 bases stayed unmatched. The germline V gene has CDR1 SGDLS and CDR2 YYNGEE. This CDR3 spans 15 amino acids. CDR3 sequence reads: CASSPRTSAPGELFF. In DNA form, the CDR3 reads TGTGCCAGCAGCCCCCGGACTAGCGCTCCCGGGGAGCTGTTTTTT. Full variable domain (remainder filled in from reference TRBV9 and TRBJ2-2): DSGVTQTPKHLITATGQRVTLRCSPRSGDLSVYWYQQSLDQGLQFLIQYYNGEERAKGNILERFSAQQFPDLHSELNLSSLELGDSALYFCASSPRTSAPGELFFGEGSRLTVL.

The rearrangement links TRBV24-1 to TRBJ2-2; D gene ambiguous. CDR3 length: 14 amino acids. Germline CDR1 KGHDR, CDR2 SFDVKD. V was cut by 6 bases and J by 0 bases, with 7 bases left in between. The CDR3 spells CATSSETNTGELFF. In DNA form, the CDR3 reads TGTGCCACCAGTTCGGAGACGAACACCGGGGAGCTGTTTTTT.

J is TRBJ2-2 and V is TRBV7-9, with D perhaps TRBD2 (5 bases). The CDR3 has 14 residues. V lost 5 bases, J lost 5 bases, and 12 bases lay in between. Germline V CDR1 and CDR2: SEHNR, FQNEAQ (reference sequence). As DNA, the CDR3 is TGTGCCAGCAGCCCAAAGGAGGAGACCGGGGAGCTGTTTTTT. Encoded protein: CASSPKEETGELFF.